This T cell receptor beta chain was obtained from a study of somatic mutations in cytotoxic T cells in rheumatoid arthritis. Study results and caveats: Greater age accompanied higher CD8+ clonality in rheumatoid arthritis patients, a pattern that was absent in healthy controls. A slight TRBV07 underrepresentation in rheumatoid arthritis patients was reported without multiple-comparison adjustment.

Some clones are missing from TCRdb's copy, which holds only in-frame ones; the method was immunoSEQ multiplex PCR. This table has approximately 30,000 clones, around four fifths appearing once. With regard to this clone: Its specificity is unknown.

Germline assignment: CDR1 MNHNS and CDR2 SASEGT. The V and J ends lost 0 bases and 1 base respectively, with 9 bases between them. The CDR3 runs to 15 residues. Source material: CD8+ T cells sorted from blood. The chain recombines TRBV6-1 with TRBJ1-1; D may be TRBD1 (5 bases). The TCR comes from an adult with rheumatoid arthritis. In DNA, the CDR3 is TGTGCCAGCAGTGAAGCACGGGGGGGGAACACTGAAGCTTTCTTT. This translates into CASSEARGGNTEAFF.